This TCR beta chain derives from a study of blood T cell repertoires in COVID-19. Germline V gene data show CDR1 as SGHRS and CDR2 as YFSETQ. The CDR3 extends over 14 amino acids. V gave up 4 bases and J gave up 4 bases; unmatched junction bases: 3. Using immunoSEQ multiplex PCR, the repertoire was profiled, and TCRdb retains in-frame clones only, with some absent. Of roughly 270,000 clones detected, about four fifths appear once; the ten largest clones hold about 5%. Those enrolled, adults aged roughly 18 to 90 years, came from 25 or so US areas. The receptor comes from a middle-aged man who had been exposed to COVID-19. The source material was PBMCs or T cells enriched from blood (not recorded which). The chain joins TRBV5-1 to TRBJ2-5; TRBD2 aligns across 11 bases. The CDR3 DNA follows: TGCGCCAGCAGCGGTACTAGCGGGAGAGAGACCCAGTACTTC. It is translated as CASSGTSGRETQYF.